These 4 T cell receptor beta chains were sequenced from one sample in a study of cytomegalovirus exposure and HLA in healthy donors. PCR was performed using 60 Vbeta and 13 Jbeta primers. Method: immunoSEQ multiplex PCR; TCRdb's copy keeps in-frame clones and lacks some. The sample carries 80,000 to 90,000 clones, roughly four fifths recorded once. The specimen was PBMCs. All receptors come from a woman aged 25-40 years in good health and CMV-seronegative.

V gene TRBV2 combines with J gene TRBJ1-2; no definite D call. Trimming pared 7 bases from V and 8 bases from J, leaving 11 bases between. Germline CDR1 reads SNHLY; CDR2 reads FYNNEI. This CDR3 is 11 amino acids long. CDR3 sequence reads: CASTVPGGYTF. The CDR3 DNA is TGTGCCAGCACGGTTCCGGGGGGCTACACCTTC.

The rearrangement links TRBV11-2 to TRBJ1-3; no firm D call. This CDR3 comprises 15 residues. Germline assignment: CDR1 SGHAT and CDR2 FQNNGV. Trimming cost V 5 bases and J 2 bases, with 13 bases left between them. CDR3 DNA: TGTGCCAGCAGCCCACCGGGGTTCACTGGAAACACCATATATTTT. It specifies CASSPPGFTGNTIYF.

This chain joins TRBV5-1 and TRBJ2-7; 8 bases agree with TRBD1. The CDR3 runs 16 residues. The ends lost 1 base at V and 5 bases at J; junction bases unmatched: 11. Germline V CDR1 and CDR2: SGHRS, YFSETQ. The CDR3 bases are TGCGCCAGCAGCTTGCCTGCGACAGGGGACGGCGACGAGCAGTACTTC. Its protein is CASSLPATGDGDEQYF.

This chain joins TRBV28 and TRBJ1-1; no clear D gene. This CDR3 is built from 14 residues. V shed 2 bases and J shed 2 bases, with 9 bases lying between them. The germline V gene has CDR1 MDHEN and CDR2 SYDVKM. The CDR3 spells CASSLVTHNTEAFF. The DNA of the CDR3 is TGTGCCAGCAGTTTAGTTACACATAACACTGAAGCTTTCTTT.